The TCR beta chain under discussion was sequenced for a study of response to subunit inactivated influenza vaccine. The CDR3 length is 12 residues. V lost 6 bases, J lost 2 bases, and 10 bases lay in between. The germline CDR1 and CDR2 sequences are DFQATT and SNEGSKA (reference sequence). TCRdb processed the RT-PCR reads anew with MiXCR; each CDR3 protein has one entry. There are 500,000 to 600,000 distinct CDR3 sequences in the sample; about 14% occur only once, and around 10% lies in the top ten. The receptor's source is a man aged 50-60 years who received an inactivated influenza vaccine. The V call is TRBV20-1, the J call TRBJ2-5, with unresolved D. The sequenced sample was PBMCs from blood, obtained 11 to 12 days after vaccination. The CDR3 loop reads CSAATDQETQYF. The CDR3 DNA reads TGCAGTGCAGCAACCGATCAAGAGACCCAGTACTTC.